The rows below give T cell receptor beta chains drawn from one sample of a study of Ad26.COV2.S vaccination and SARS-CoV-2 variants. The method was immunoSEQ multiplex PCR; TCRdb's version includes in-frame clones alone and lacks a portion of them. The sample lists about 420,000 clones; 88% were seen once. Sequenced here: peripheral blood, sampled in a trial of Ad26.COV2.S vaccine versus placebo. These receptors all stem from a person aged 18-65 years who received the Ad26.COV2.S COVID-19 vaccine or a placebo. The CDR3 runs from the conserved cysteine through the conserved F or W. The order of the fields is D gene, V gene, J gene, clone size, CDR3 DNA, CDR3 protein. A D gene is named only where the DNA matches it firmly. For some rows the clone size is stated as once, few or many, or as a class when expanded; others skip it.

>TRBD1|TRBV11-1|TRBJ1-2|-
TGTGCCAGCAGCATCGGGCAGGGGGTAAATGGCTACACCTTC
CASSIGQGVNGYTF
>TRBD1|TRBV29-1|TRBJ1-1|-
TGCAGCGGTCCCGGGACAGGTTCCCCGATGAACACTGAAGCTTTCTTT
CSGPGTGSPMNTEAFF
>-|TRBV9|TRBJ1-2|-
TGTGCCAGCAGCGTATCGGGGCGAGGCTACACCTTC
CASSVSGRGYTF
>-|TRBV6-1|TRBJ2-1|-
TGTGCCAGCAGTGTCCTGGGCGCGAGCTCCTACAATGAGCAGTTCTTC
CASSVLGASSYNEQFF
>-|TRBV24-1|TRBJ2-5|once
TGTGCCACCAGTGCGAGAGGGATTGAGACCCAGTACTTC
CATSARGIETQYF
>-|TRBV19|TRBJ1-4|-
TGTGCCAGTAGTCCACCAGGGACTGTCACTTTTTTACTGTTTTTT
CASSPPGTVTFLLFF
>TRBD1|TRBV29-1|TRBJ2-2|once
TGCAGCGTTCTACAGGGGGCCAAGGACACCGGGGAGCTGTTTTTT
CSVLQGAKDTGELFF
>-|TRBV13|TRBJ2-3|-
TGTGCCAGCAGCTTAGAGGGGGCAGATACGCAGTATTTT
CASSLEGADTQYF
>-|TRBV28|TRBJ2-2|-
TGTGCCAGCAGTGTTAGTTCCCCCGGGGAGCTGTTTTTT
CASSVSSPGELFF
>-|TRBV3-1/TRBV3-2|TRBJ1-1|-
TGTGCCAGCAGCCCCCGGGACAAGAACACTGAAGCTTTCTTT
CASSPRDKNTEAFF
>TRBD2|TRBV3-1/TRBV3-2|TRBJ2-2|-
TGTGCCAGCAGCCAAGATCGTCCGCGGGGGGACACCGGGGAGCTGTTTTTT
CASSQDRPRGDTGELFF
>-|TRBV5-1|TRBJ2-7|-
TGCGCCAGCAGCTTGGGGCCGGGGAAGGGTTACGAGCAGTACTTC
CASSLGPGKGYEQYF
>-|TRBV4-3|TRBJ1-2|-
TGCGCCAGCAGCCAAGAGTTTACCACTGCTAACTATGGCTACACCTTC
CASSQEFTTANYGYTF
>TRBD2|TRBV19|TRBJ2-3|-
TGTGCCAGTAGTGTACTAGCGGGGGCCACGAGGGATACGCAGTATTTT
CASSVLAGATRDTQYF
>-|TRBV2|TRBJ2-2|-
TGTGCCAGCAGCGGGACGAGAAACACCGGGGAGCTGTTTTTT
CASSGTRNTGELFF
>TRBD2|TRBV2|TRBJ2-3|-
TGTGCCAGCAGTGGACTAGCGGGGGGGCCTGGGGATACGCAGTATTTT
CASSGLAGGPGDTQYF
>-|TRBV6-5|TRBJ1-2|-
TGTGCCAGCAAGCTACAGGGCTCCTATGGCTACACCTTC
CASKLQGSYGYTF
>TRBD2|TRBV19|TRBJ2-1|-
TGTGCCAGTAAAGATACGGGGGGGCCCAATGAGCAGTTCTTC
CASKDTGGPNEQFF
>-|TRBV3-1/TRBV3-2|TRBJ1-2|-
TGTGCCAGCAGCCTTGGGACGAGGAACTATGGCTACACCTTC
CASSLGTRNYGYTF
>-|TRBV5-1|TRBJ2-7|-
TGCGCCAGCAGGTCGGACAGCTTCTACGAGCAGTACTTC
CASRSDSFYEQYF
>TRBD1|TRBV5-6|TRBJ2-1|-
TGTGCCAGCAGCCTGATGGGACAGGGGTACAATGAGCAGTTCTTC
CASSLMGQGYNEQFF
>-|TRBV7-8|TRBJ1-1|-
TGTGCCAGCAGCCAAAGAGGAGGGGATGAAGCTTTCTTT
CASSQRGGDEAFF
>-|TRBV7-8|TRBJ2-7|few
TGTGCCAGCAGCTTAGTTTCAGCCTCCTACGAGCAGTACTTC
CASSLVSASYEQYF
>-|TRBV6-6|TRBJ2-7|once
TGTGCCAGCAGTTATGGCCGGGACACCGAGCAGTACTTC
CASSYGRDTEQYF
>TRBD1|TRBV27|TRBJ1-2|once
TGTGCCAGCAGTCCGAGGACAGGGAACTATGGCTACACCTTC
CASSPRTGNYGYTF
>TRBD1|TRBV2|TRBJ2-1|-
TGTGCCAGCAGTTTCCCGGGACAGGGGAAATCCTACAATGAGCAGTTCTTC
CASSFPGQGKSYNEQFF
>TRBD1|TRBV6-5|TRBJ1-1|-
TGTGCCAGCAGGGCGGACAGGGACACTGAAGCTTTCTTT
CASRADRDTEAFF